The rows below give T cell receptor beta chains drawn from one sample of a study of blood T cell repertoires in COVID-19. Sequencing was performed with immunoSEQ multiplex PCR; in TCRdb, only in-frame clones are kept and a portion is missing. The sample shows about 310,000 clones, approximately 91% of them seen only once. Sequences were obtained from PBMCs or T cells enriched from blood (not recorded which). These receptors originate from a woman aged 40 to 50 who had recovered from COVID-19. CDR3s include the opening cysteine and the closing phenylalanine or tryptophan. The D gene is left open where the match is weak. Only part of the rows carry a size: once, few, many, or a class if the clone is expanded.

>TRBV2|TRBJ2-7|TRBD2|-
TGTGCCAGCAGAGTAGCGGGGGCCCCACCCATTAGCTCCTACGAGCAGTACTTC
CASRVAGAPPISSYEQYF
>TRBV19|TRBJ1-5|TRBD1|-
TGTGCCAGTAGGCGGGACAGATATAGCAATCAGCCCCAGCATTTT
CASRRDRYSNQPQHF
>TRBV6-5|TRBJ2-7|TRBD2|few
TGTGCCAGCAGGACAGCGGGAGCGAACCCCTACGAGCAGTACTTC
CASRTAGANPYEQYF
>TRBV28|TRBJ1-2|TRBD1|-
TGTGCCAGCAGTCCCTCAACAGGGGGACTCTATGGCTACACCTTC
CASSPSTGGLYGYTF
>TRBV18|TRBJ1-5|TRBD1|-
TGTGCCAGCTCACCTACCTTGGACAGGGGAGGAAATCAGCCCCAGCATTTT
CASSPTLDRGGNQPQHF
>TRBV27|TRBJ1-1|TRBD1|-
TGTGCCAGCAGTTCCTATTTCCCTACAGGGGAAGAGACTGAAGCTTTCTTT
CASSSYFPTGEETEAFF
>TRBV4-2|TRBJ2-5|-|-
TGTGCCAGCAGCCAAGTTGGGCTACAAGAGACCCAGTACTTC
CASSQVGLQETQYF
>TRBV2|TRBJ2-1|-|-
TGTGCCAGCACCGGGAATCATTACAATGAGCAGTTCTTC
CASTGNHYNEQFF
>TRBV9|TRBJ2-7|TRBD1|once
TGTGCCAGCAGCGGACAGGGGGCAGGGTACGAGCAGTACTTC
CASSGQGAGYEQYF
>TRBV6-6|TRBJ1-1|TRBD1|-
TGTGCCAGCAGCTCAGGACAGGTCTCTGAAGCTTTCTTT
CASSSGQVSEAFF
>TRBV6-5|TRBJ2-7|TRBD2|-
TGTGCCAGCAGTCGAGCGGGAGTTGTTTACGAGCAGTACTTC
CASSRAGVVYEQYF
>TRBV5-8|TRBJ1-2|TRBD1|-
TGTGCCAGCAGATGGGACAGGAACCCCTATGGCTACACCTTC
CASRWDRNPYGYTF
>TRBV7-2|TRBJ2-5|-|-
TGTGCCAGCAGCTTAGCGGCGGGGAGCCAAGAGACCCAGTACTTC
CASSLAAGSQETQYF
>TRBV10-2|TRBJ2-3|-|-
TGCGCCAGCAGTGAGCCAATCACAGATACGCAGTATTTT
CASSEPITDTQYF
>TRBV19|TRBJ2-7|TRBD2|-
TGTGCCAGTAGTATTCCGGGACTAGCGGGCCCCTACGAGCAGTACTTC
CASSIPGLAGPYEQYF
>TRBV6-5|TRBJ1-2|-|-
TGTGCCAGCAGTTACGGCACCTATGGCTACACCTTC
CASSYGTYGYTF
>TRBV27|TRBJ1-2|-|few
TGTGCCAGCAGTATTTCGGGATCTGGAGGCTATGGCTACACCTTC
CASSISGSGGYGYTF
>TRBV9|TRBJ2-2|-|-
TGTGCCAGCAGCGTGACGAGCGGGACATACAACACCGGGGAGCTGTTTTTT
CASSVTSGTYNTGELFF
>TRBV6-4|TRBJ1-2|-|-
TGTGCCAGCAGTGCGGACGCGGGGTATGGCTACACCTTC
CASSADAGYGYTF
>TRBV4-1|TRBJ2-7|-|once
TGCGCCAACAAATCAAGGACCCATAGCGCCCCCTACGAGCAGTACTTC
CANKSRTHSAPYEQYF
>TRBV2|TRBJ2-7|-|-
TGTGCCAGCAGTGAATACCTCTCCGGCGAGCAGTACTTC
CASSEYLSGEQYF
>TRBV5-4|TRBJ1-1|TRBD1|-
TGTGCCAGCAGCTTGGGACAGGGTTCTGAAGCTTTCTTT
CASSLGQGSEAFF
>TRBV9|TRBJ1-3|-|once
TGTGCCAGCAGCGTAGGGGCCAGGGCTGGAAACACCATATATTTT
CASSVGARAGNTIYF
>TRBV7-2|TRBJ1-1|-|-
TGTGCCAGCAGCTTAGCGAACATTGGGAGCGGGGTGGCTTTCTTT
CASSLANIGSGVAFF
>TRBV3-1/TRBV3-2|TRBJ1-1|-|-
TGTGCCAGCAGCCCCCGGGGGGGGGTGAACACTGAAGCTTTCTTT
CASSPRGGVNTEAFF
>TRBV29-1|TRBJ1-1|-|-
TGCAGCGTTGATCGGGTGAGCACTGAAGCTTTCTTT
CSVDRVSTEAFF
>TRBV7-9|TRBJ1-2|TRBD1|-
TGTGCCAGCAGCCTTGGACAGGGGAACTATGGCTACACCTTC
CASSLGQGNYGYTF
>TRBV18|TRBJ1-2|-|-
TGTGCCAGCTCACCTTACACGGGAGGCTACACCTTC
CASSPYTGGYTF
>TRBV19|TRBJ1-1|-|few
TGTGCCAGTAGTATCGGGGGGCGAGGCACTGAAGCTTTCTTT
CASSIGGRGTEAFF
>TRBV7-3|TRBJ2-2|-|-
TGTGCCAGCAGTCCCCGGGTGGGGGGCACCGGGGAGCTGTTTTTT
CASSPRVGGTGELFF
>TRBV28|TRBJ2-2|TRBD2|once
TGTGCCAGCACCACCCCGGGGCTAGCGGGGACCACCGGGGAGCTGTTTTTT
CASTTPGLAGTTGELFF
>TRBV11-2|TRBJ1-5|TRBD1|-
TGTGCCAGCAGCCCAGGGCAGGGGGGAGGCCAGCCCCAGCATTTT
CASSPGQGGGQPQHF